The clone carrying this T cell receptor (beta chain) showed up just a few times. Its matching antigen is unknown. A second about 7 to 11 cycle PCR used barcoded and J-beta primers. Tags on each cDNA molecule came from a template-switch adaptor with 12 random nucleotides. CDR3-containing paired-end reads numbered at least 3 million in each sample. TCRdb reprocessed the 5' RACE reads via MiXCR and lists one record per CDR3 protein. This table has hundreds of thousands of distinct CDR3 sequences, around 68% appearing once. This specimen comes from a study of blood T cells in healthy people across ages. Germline V gene sequence: CDR1 LGHNA, CDR2 YSLEER. V shed 4 bases and J shed 5 bases, with 3 bases lying between them. The CDR3 contains 12 residues. Study-level results: Higher diversity and more naive CD4+ cells were features of long-lived donors, compared to aged donors. For the donors, CMV status was unknown and possibly confounded expanded clonotype changes.

This clonotype was obtained from a man younger than 40 in good health. The sample comprised blood. The chain carries TRBV4-3 and TRBJ1-6, with D unclear. The CDR3 spells CASSRNNSPLHF. For the CDR3, the DNA is TGCGCCAGCAGCCGGAATAATTCACCCCTCCACTTT.